One sample yielded the 15 T cell receptor beta chains listed below, sequenced in a study of T cell responses to AZD1222 COVID-19 vaccine. Repertoires were generated with immunoSEQ multiplex PCR, while TCRdb's copy carries only in-frame clones and drops some. The sample contains roughly 150,000 clones, roughly 90% of which appear only once. The sequenced sample was peripheral blood, obtained 28 days after the second AZD1222 dose. The receptors here all came from an adult who received the AZD1222 COVID-19 vaccine.

The CDR3 DNA reads as TGTGCCAGCTCACCGGGGGCTACTGGAAACACCATATATTTT. Protein: CASSPGATGNTIYF. V and J are TRBV18 and TRBJ1-3; a weak D match, TRBD1 (6 bases). This CDR3 contains 14 residues. The V and J ends lost 3 bases and 2 bases respectively, with 8 bases between them. Looked up from germline, CDR1 is KGHSH and CDR2 is LQKENI.

The J gene is TRBJ1-2, the V gene TRBV21-1. TRBV21-1 is annotated as a pseudogene. This CDR3 contains 13 residues. The CDR3 bases are TGTGCCAGCCCCCCCGCAGGGAGCCATGGCTACACCTTC. Translating gives CASPPAGSHGYTF.

The genes are TRBV19 and TRBJ1-5, with D possibly matching TRBD1 (6 bases). Germline CDR1 reads LNHDA; CDR2 reads SQIVND (reference sequence). This CDR3 is built from 16 residues. Trimming left V 6 bases short and J 4 bases short, with 19 bases between. CDR3 loop: CASSPVVGGRNQPQHF. In DNA form, the CDR3 reads TGTGCCAGTAGCCCCGTCGTGGGGGGCAGGAATCAGCCCCAGCATTTT.

The chain has TRBV4-3 and TRBJ1-6; no clear D gene. The V gene lost 2 bases and the J gene lost 3 bases, with 8 bases spanning the gap. The CDR3 loop spans 15 amino acids. CDR1 is LGHNA, CDR2 YSLEER, per germline. This CDR3 is CASSQFAGYNSPLHF. Here the CDR3 DNA reads TGCGCCAGCAGCCAATTCGCGGGCTATAATTCACCCCTCCACTTT.

V is TRBV6-5 and J is TRBJ2-1; a possible D gene is TRBD1 (5 bases). Trimming pared 0 bases from V and 9 bases from J, leaving 6 bases between. This CDR3 has 12 residues. Germline CDR1 and CDR2: MNHEY and SVGAGI. CDR3 nucleotides: TGTGCCAGCAGTTACTCAGGGGTTGAGCAGTTCTTC. As protein: CASSYSGVEQFF.

This chain links TRBV28 with TRBJ2-1; 10 nucleotides line up with TRBD1. Germline CDR1 is MDHEN and CDR2 is SYDVKM. The trim removed 3 bases at V and 12 bases at J, leaving 11 bases unmatched. The CDR3 sequence is 15 residues long. CDR3 sequence: CASSFGTGEGHGQFF. As DNA, the CDR3 is TGTGCCAGCAGTTTCGGGACAGGGGAGGGCCATGGGCAGTTCTTC.

This clone was recorded once. The sample carries other DNA sequences with the same CDR3. The V call is TRBV6-5, the J call TRBJ1-1, with TRBD1 as a possible D gene (5 bases). From germline, CDR1 is MNHEY and CDR2 SVGAGI. The CDR3 is made up of 13 amino acids. The V end lost 6 bases, the J end lost 1 base, and 9 bases lay between the germline ends. The CDR3 DNA sequence: TGTGCCAGCAGCCGAGGACAGAACACTGAAGCTTTCTTT. Its translation is CASSRGQNTEAFF.

The chain combines TRBV9 with TRBJ2-1, with D hard to call. With 3 bases removed from V and 5 bases from J, the gap between germline ends came to 15 bases. This CDR3 has 15 residues. The germline CDR1 and CDR2 sequences are SGDLS and YYNGEE. The CDR3 DNA follows: TGTGCCAGCAGCGCACTTCTCGGTGGTGACAATGAGCAGTTCTTC. This encodes CASSALLGGDNEQFF.

The V call is TRBV5-6, the J call TRBJ2-7, with no clear D. Germline V gene data show CDR1 as SGHDT and CDR2 as YYEEEE. The CDR3 totals 12 residues. V was pared by 3 bases and J by 5 bases, with 9 bases between. The CDR3 nucleotides are TGTGCCAGCAGCTCCAACAGTAACGAGCAGTACTTC. As protein: CASSSNSNEQYF.

The chain has TRBV28 and TRBJ1-6; D is ambiguous. CDR3 length: 14 residues. Per germline, CDR1 MDHEN and CDR2 SYDVKM. V was cut by 8 bases and J by 3 bases, with 11 bases left in between. The CDR3 DNA sequence: TGTGCCAGCGTCGGGAGAAACTATAATTCACCCCTCCACTTT. Protein product: CASVGRNYNSPLHF.

The CDR3 sequence: CSVCGQGIAAPQHF. The CDR3 DNA reads TGCAGCGTTTGTGGACAAGGAATAGCCGCGCCCCAGCATTTT. The chain recombines TRBV29-1 with TRBJ1-5; tentatively, D is TRBD1 (5 bases). In germline, CDR1 is SQVTM, CDR2 ANQGSEA. The CDR3 sequence is 14 residues long. V shed 5 bases and J shed 9 bases, with 20 bases lying between them.

The chain joins TRBV4-3 to TRBJ2-5, with D possibly called TRBD1 or TRBD2 (5 bases each). Germline lookup yields CDR1 LGHNA and CDR2 YSLEER. This CDR3 spans 15 amino acids. The germline V and J ends were trimmed by 0 bases and 5 bases, with 13 bases remaining between them. CDR3 DNA: TGCGCCAGCAGCCAAGAACCCCACAGGACTGAGACCCAGTACTTC. Translation: CASSQEPHRTETQYF.

In nucleotides, the CDR3 is TGTGCCAGCAGCTTAACGGGTCAGGGGAACACTGAAGCTTTCTTT. This codes for CASSLTGQGNTEAFF. This chain connects TRBV7-3 to TRBJ1-1, with D maybe TRBD1 (5 bases). Germline lookup yields CDR1 SGHTA and CDR2 FQGTGA. The V gene lost 0 bases and the J gene lost 1 base, with 9 bases spanning the gap. This CDR3 region has 15 residues.

The chain couples TRBV15 to TRBJ2-1; D gene unclear. The CDR3 runs 13 residues. Trimming removed 5 bases from V and 9 bases from J, with 14 bases in between. The germline gives CDR1 LNHNV, CDR2 YYDKDF (reference sequence). The CDR3 DNA reads TGTGCCACCAGCCCAGAGAGATGGATTGAGCAGTTCTTC. Encoded protein: CATSPERWIEQFF.

The rearrangement links TRBV18 to TRBJ2-1; D is uncertain. V lost 2 bases and J 6 bases, leaving 5 bases between the germline ends. The CDR3 contains 12 residues. Germline V gene lookup returns CDR1 KGHSH and CDR2 LQKENI. The DNA of the CDR3 is TGTGCCAGCTCACCAGCTATCAATGAGCAGTTCTTC. Its translation is CASSPAINEQFF.